The rows below give T cell receptor beta chains drawn from one sample of a study of blood T cell repertoires in COVID-19. This table comes from immunoSEQ multiplex PCR, and its TCRdb copy is limited to in-frame clones, with some not included. Among 200,000 to 300,000 clones listed, 65% to 90% were seen once. Input material: peripheral blood. Source of these receptors: a man younger than 45 with active or convalescent COVID-19. Each CDR3 is given with its conserved first and last residue. The D gene is left open where the match is weak. A clone size is listed for some rows: how often the clone was seen (once, few, many), or a class if it is expanded.

cdr3_length clone_size j_call d_call v_call cdr3_nt cdr3_aa
17 - TRBJ1-2 - TRBV4-3 TGCGCCAGCAGCCAAGATCGCCAGTTCGGACTTAACTATGGCTACACCTTC CASSQDRQFGLNYGYTF
16 - TRBJ1-3 - TRBV7-9 TGTGCCAGCAGCTTTTTGGGGCAGGGATTAAGAAACACCATATATTTT CASSFLGQGLRNTIYF
15 - TRBJ1-2 - TRBV19 TGTGCCAGTAGTATAATTACAGGACCCAACTATGGCTACACCTTC CASSIITGPNYGYTF
14 - TRBJ2-7 TRBD1 TRBV18 TGTGCCACTCGGCCCGGGACAGGCAACTACGAGCAGTACTTC CATRPGTGNYEQYF
16 - TRBJ2-3 TRBD2 TRBV19 TGTGCCAGCAGGACTAGCGGGGGGCGTAGCACAGATACGCAGTATTTT CASRTSGGRSTDTQYF
14 - TRBJ2-3 TRBD2 TRBV11-3 TGTGCCAGCAGCTTGGGACTAGCGGCGGATACGCAGTATTTT CASSLGLAADTQYF
12 - TRBJ2-7 - TRBV6-6 TGTGCCGCCAATGAGGGAACCTACGAGCAGTACTTC CAANEGTYEQYF
17 - TRBJ2-5 - TRBV4-1 TGCGCCAGCAGCCAAGGGCTTATGAACAAGATTAAAGAGACCCAGTACTTC CASSQGLMNKIKETQYF
15 - TRBJ1-3 - TRBV21-1 TGTGCCAGCAGCTTCACCGGACAGGGGAGAAACACCATATATTTT CASSFTGQGRNTIYF
13 once TRBJ1-1 - TRBV6-1 TGTGCCAGCAGTGAAGTGACAGGCTTGTTGGCTTTCTTT CASSEVTGLLAFF
14 few TRBJ2-7 - TRBV10-2 TGCGCCAGCAGTGAGTCCCCGGGGTCCTACGAGCAGTACTTC CASSESPGSYEQYF
17 - TRBJ2-1 - TRBV5-6 TGTGCCAGCAGCTTGTTTCGACAGAAACTCTCCTACAATGAGCAGTTCTTC CASSLFRQKLSYNEQFF
15 once TRBJ1-1 - TRBV27 TGTGCCAGCAGTTTATCGAGAGGGATGAACACTGAAGCTTTCTTT CASSLSRGMNTEAFF
15 once TRBJ2-7 TRBD1 TRBV19 TGTGCCACCGAATCCCCGAGACAGGGGACCTACGAGCAGTACTTC CATESPRQGTYEQYF
15 - TRBJ2-1 TRBD2 TRBV5-1 TGCGCCAGCAGCTTGGGGACTAGCGGTCTAAATGAGCAGTTCTTC CASSLGTSGLNEQFF
14 - TRBJ1-1 - TRBV27 TGTGCCAGCAGTTCCCCAGGGGTGAACACTGAAGCTTTCTTT CASSSPGVNTEAFF
14 - TRBJ2-7 - TRBV19 TGTGCCAGTAGTCTCGGCCTAGGGGGCTACGAGCAGTACTTC CASSLGLGGYEQYF
15 - TRBJ1-2 TRBD1 TRBV29-1 TGCAGCGCCGAAATCCCGGACAGGGACCACTATGGCTACACCTTC CSAEIPDRDHYGYTF
14 few TRBJ2-3 - TRBV5-1 TGCGCCAGCAGCCTGGGGCCTAGCACAGATACGCAGTATTTT CASSLGPSTDTQYF
13 - TRBJ1-2 TRBD1 TRBV19 TGTGCCAGTAGTATGACAGGGCGAAATGGCTACACCTTC CASSMTGRNGYTF
15 - TRBJ1-3 - TRBV7-9 TGTGCCAGCAGCAATGGGCCGCCGCGAGGAAACACCATATATTTT CASSNGPPRGNTIYF
15 - TRBJ2-1 TRBD2 TRBV30 TGTGCCTGGAGTGCCGGGACTAGCTCCTACAATGAGCAGTTCTTC CAWSAGTSSYNEQFF
14 - TRBJ1-1 - TRBV6-5 TGTGCCAGCATTGTCACACTCGGGAAGAGTGAGGCTTTCTTT CASIVTLGKSEAFF
14 - TRBJ1-6 TRBD1 TRBV4-1 TGCGCCAGCAGCGCGGACAGGGAGAATTCACCCCTCCACTTT CASSADRENSPLHF
19 - TRBJ1-6 TRBD1 TRBV5-4 TGTGCCAGCAGCTTATTAGGTGTTGGGGCAGGGGGCATCGATTCACCCCTCCACTTT CASSLLGVGAGGIDSPLHF
15 - TRBJ1-5 - TRBV19 TGTGCCAGTAGCACAGGACAGCTCCAGACTCAGCCCCAGCATTTT CASSTGQLQTQPQHF
16 - TRBJ1-2 TRBD1 TRBV3-1/TRBV3-2 TGTGCCAGCAGCCGCGGGGGACAGGGGGCGGGCTATGGCTACACCTTC CASSRGGQGAGYGYTF
14 - TRBJ2-5 - TRBV7-3 TGTGCCAGCAGCTTAGGAACGGGGAAAGAGACCCAGTACTTC CASSLGTGKETQYF
15 once TRBJ2-7 TRBD1 TRBV28 TGTGCCAGCAGTTTATCAACGACAGGGGCCTACGAGCAGTACTTC CASSLSTTGAYEQYF
14 once TRBJ2-7 TRBD1 TRBV30 TGTGCCTGGAGTACCCTCCCGACAGGGCGAGAGCAGTACTTC CAWSTLPTGREQYF
14 - TRBJ2-2 TRBD2 TRBV2 TGTGCCAGGGCGGGGGGCGCGAACACCGGGGAGCTGTTTTTT CARAGGANTGELFF
14 - TRBJ2-7 - TRBV25-1 TGTGCCAGCAGTGAATACGACTCAGACTACGAGCAGTACTTC CASSEYDSDYEQYF
15 - TRBJ1-4 TRBD1 TRBV7-2 TGTGCCAGCAGCTTAATGGACAGGGGGAGGGAAAAACTGTTTTTT CASSLMDRGREKLFF
15 - TRBJ2-2 TRBD1 TRBV7-9 TGTGCCAGCAGACCTCGACAGGGCTTCGCCGGGGAGCTGTTTTTT CASRPRQGFAGELFF
13 - TRBJ2-7 - TRBV5-1 TGCGCCAGCAGCTTACGGGACTCCTACGAGCAGTACTTC CASSLRDSYEQYF
16 - TRBJ2-1 TRBD2 TRBV24-1 TGTGCCACCAGTGATCCAGCGGGGCCCTCCTACAATGAGCAGTTCTTC CATSDPAGPSYNEQFF
14 - TRBJ1-2 TRBD1 TRBV3-1/TRBV3-2 TGTGCCAGCAGCCGATCCCAGGGGGCCGGTGGCTACACCTTC CASSRSQGAGGYTF
15 - TRBJ1-1 - TRBV4-3 TGCGCCAGCAGCCAAGAAGGGGCAGGGAACACTGAAGCTTTCTTT CASSQEGAGNTEAFF
15 - TRBJ1-4 - TRBV2 TGTGCCAGCATAGGGGTCCCGTTGAAGGATGAAAAACTGTTTTTT CASIGVPLKDEKLFF
13 - TRBJ2-5 TRBD1 TRBV2 TGTGCCAGCAGCGGACAGGGTCTGGAGACCCAGTACTTC CASSGQGLETQYF
14 - TRBJ1-6 - TRBV6-5 TGTGCCAGCACAGCAGGGCCTTATAATTCACCCCTCCACTTT CASTAGPYNSPLHF
12 - TRBJ1-1 - TRBV6-2/TRBV6-3 TGTGCCAGCAGTGGATCAGGGGTTACGTCTTTCTTT CASSGSGVTSFF
14 - TRBJ1-4 - TRBV7-9 TGTGCCAGCAGCTTAGCTGGTACTCGAGAAAAACTGTTTTTT CASSLAGTREKLFF
15 - TRBJ2-5 TRBD2 TRBV7-8 TGTGCCAGCAACATGGGGCTAGCGGTGCACGAGACCCAGTACTTC CASNMGLAVHETQYF
16 - TRBJ2-3 - TRBV2 TGTGCCAGCAGTGGGACAGGAGGGTTCCGCACAGATACGCAGTATTTT CASSGTGGFRTDTQYF